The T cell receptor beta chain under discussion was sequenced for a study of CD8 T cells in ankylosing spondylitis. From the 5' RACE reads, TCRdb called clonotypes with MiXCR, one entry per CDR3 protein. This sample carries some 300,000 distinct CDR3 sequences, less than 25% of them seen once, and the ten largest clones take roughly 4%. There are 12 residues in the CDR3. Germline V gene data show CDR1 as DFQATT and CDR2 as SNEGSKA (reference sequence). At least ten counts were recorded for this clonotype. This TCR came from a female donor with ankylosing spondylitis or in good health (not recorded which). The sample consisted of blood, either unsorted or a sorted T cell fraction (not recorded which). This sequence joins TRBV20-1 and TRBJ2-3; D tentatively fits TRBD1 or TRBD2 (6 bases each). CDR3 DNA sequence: TGCAGATTAGGGGGGTACACAGATACGCAGTATTTT. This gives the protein CRLGGYTDTQYF.